This TCR beta chain was obtained from a study of blood T cells in healthy people across ages. For the second PCR, which ran for 7 to 11 cycles, a sample-barcoded 5' primer and a J-beta primer mix were used. All samples gave at least 3 million CDR3-containing paired-end reads. Each CDR3 protein gets one entry after TCRdb re-called the 5' RACE reads with MiXCR. Among roughly 830,000 distinct CDR3 sequences listed, under 80% were seen once. The germline gives CDR1 MGHRA, CDR2 YSYEKL. The CDR3 length is 17 residues. Study-level points and caveats: Observed TCR beta diversity showed a strong correlation with the percentage of naive T cells as measured by flow cytometry. Age advanced and TCR beta diversity per million T cells fell, roughly linearly.

Details on this clonotype: Its antigen remains unidentified. The junction shows a germline mismatch at one end, possibly a read error.

Sequencing was done on a sample of blood. J is TRBJ2-1 and V is TRBV4-1; 13 nucleotides line up with TRBD2. The sequence came from a man aged 25 to 40 in good health. The CDR3, as DNA: TGCGCCAGCAGCCAGCCAGGGACTAGCGGGGCCTACAATGAACAGTTCTTC. Translated: CASSQPGTSGAYNEQFF.